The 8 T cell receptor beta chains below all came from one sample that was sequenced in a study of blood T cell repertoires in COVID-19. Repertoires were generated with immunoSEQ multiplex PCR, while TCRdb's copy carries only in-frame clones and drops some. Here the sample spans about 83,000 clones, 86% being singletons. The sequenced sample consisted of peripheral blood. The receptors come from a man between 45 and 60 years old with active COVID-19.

Here the CDR3 reads CASSAGSGLGEFF. The CDR3 DNA is TGTGCCAGCAGCGCAGGCTCGGGACTGGGGGAGTTCTTC. The V and J genes are TRBV9 and TRBJ2-1; tentatively, D is TRBD2 (6 bases). Trimming removed 3 bases at V and 14 bases at J, with 18 bases between. From germline, CDR1 is SGDLS and CDR2 YYNGEE. The CDR3 spans 13 residues.

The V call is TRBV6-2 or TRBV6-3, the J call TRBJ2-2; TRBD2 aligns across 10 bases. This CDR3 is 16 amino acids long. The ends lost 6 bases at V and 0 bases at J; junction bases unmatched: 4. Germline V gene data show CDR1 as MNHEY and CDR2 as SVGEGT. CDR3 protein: CASSLGLASNTGELFF. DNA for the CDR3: TGTGCCAGCAGCCTGGGACTAGCGTCGAACACCGGGGAGCTGTTTTTT.

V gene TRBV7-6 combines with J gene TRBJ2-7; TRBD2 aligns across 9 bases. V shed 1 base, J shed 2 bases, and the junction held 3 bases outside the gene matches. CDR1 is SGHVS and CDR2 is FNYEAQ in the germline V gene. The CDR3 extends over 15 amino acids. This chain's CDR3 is CASSLGTSATYEQYF. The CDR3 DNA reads TGTGCCAGCAGCTTAGGGACTAGCGCTACCTACGAGCAGTACTTC.

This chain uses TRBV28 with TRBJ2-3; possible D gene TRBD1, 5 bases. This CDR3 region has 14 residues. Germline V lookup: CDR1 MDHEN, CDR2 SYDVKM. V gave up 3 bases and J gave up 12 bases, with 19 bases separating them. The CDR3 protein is CASSFAPGRGPQYF. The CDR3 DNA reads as TGTGCCAGCAGTTTCGCCCCGGGTAGGGGTCCTCAGTATTTT.

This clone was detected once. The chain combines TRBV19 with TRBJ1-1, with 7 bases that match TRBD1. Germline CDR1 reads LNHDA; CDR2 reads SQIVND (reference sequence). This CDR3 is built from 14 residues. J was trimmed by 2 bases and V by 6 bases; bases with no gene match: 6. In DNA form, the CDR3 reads TGTGCCAGTAGGCCGCAGGGGGATAACACTGAAGCTTTCTTT. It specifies CASRPQGDNTEAFF.

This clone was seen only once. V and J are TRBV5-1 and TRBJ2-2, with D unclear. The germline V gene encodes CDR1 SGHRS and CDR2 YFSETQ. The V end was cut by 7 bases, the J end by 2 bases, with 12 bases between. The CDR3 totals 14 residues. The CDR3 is CASGQNPNTGELFF. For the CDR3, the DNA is TGCGCCAGCGGTCAGAATCCAAACACCGGGGAGCTGTTTTTT.

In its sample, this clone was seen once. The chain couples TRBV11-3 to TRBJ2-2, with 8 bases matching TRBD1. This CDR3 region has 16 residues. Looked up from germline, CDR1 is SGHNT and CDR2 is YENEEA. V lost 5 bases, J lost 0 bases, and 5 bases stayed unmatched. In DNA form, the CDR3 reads TGTGCCAGCAGCCCCCGGACAGGGCCGAACACCGGGGAGCTGTTTTTT. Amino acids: CASSPRTGPNTGELFF.

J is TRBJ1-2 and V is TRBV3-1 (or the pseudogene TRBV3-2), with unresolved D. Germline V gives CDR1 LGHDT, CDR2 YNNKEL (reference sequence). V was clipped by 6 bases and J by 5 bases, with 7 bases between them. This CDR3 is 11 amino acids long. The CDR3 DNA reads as TGTGCCAGCAGTCCAGGTTATGGCTACACCTTC. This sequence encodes CASSPGYGYTF.